This T cell receptor beta chain was sequenced during a study of blood T cell repertoires in COVID-19. For the study at large: Samples of COVID-19 (acute and convalescent) were obtained from the United States, Italy and Spain. The analysed material was cDNA or gDNA that came from T cells, B-cell-depleted T cells, or PBMCs.

In the original processing: Amplified reference gene primers provided the basis for estimating nucleated cell counts. Repertoires were generated with immunoSEQ multiplex PCR, while TCRdb's copy carries only in-frame clones and drops some. That table is the source of V, J and clone size, and D and trimming were worked out from the DNA. This table has about 17,000 clones, over 85% appearing once. Germline V gives CDR1 DFQATT, CDR2 SNEGSKA (reference sequence). The CDR3 covers 11 residues. The ends were cut back, 5 bases at V and 15 bases at J, with 17 bases in the middle. The receptor comes from a human donor in a cohort sampled during active COVID-19. The chain has TRBV20-1 and TRBJ2-1; D may be TRBD2 (6 bases). Sequenced material: peripheral blood. The chain's CDR3 is CSAEQTRVRFF. The CDR3 DNA is TGCAGTGCTGAACAGACTAGGGTCAGGTTCTTC.